The 5 T cell receptor beta chains below all came from one sample that was sequenced in a study of T cell responses to AZD1222 COVID-19 vaccine. Sequencing was performed with immunoSEQ multiplex PCR; in TCRdb, only in-frame clones are kept and a portion is missing. This table holds roughly 140,000 clones, approximately 92% found once. The specimen comprised peripheral blood, sampled on day 0 of AZD1222 vaccination. These receptors were obtained from an adult in good health.

This chain links TRBV7-8 with TRBJ1-5; D not certain. Trimming shortened V by 5 bases and J by 7 bases, and 12 bases separated the two germline ends. The length of the CDR3 is 13 residues. Germline CDR1 reads SGHVS; CDR2 reads FQNEAQ. CDR3: CASSPRAGQPQHF. The CDR3 nucleotides read TGTGCCAGCAGCCCCCGTGCGGGACAGCCCCAGCATTTT.

This chain links TRBV29-1 with TRBJ2-7; 9 bases agree with TRBD1. The CDR3 runs 14 residues. The junction had 10 bases not matched to a gene; V was cut back by 5 bases and J by 5 bases. The germline gives CDR1 SQVTM, CDR2 ANQGSEA. The CDR3, as DNA: TGCAGCGTTAGTGCCGGGACAGGGCGGGACGAGCAGTACTTC. Its translation: CSVSAGTGRDEQYF.

This clone was seen a few times. The chain has TRBV7-8 and TRBJ1-5; perhaps TRBD1 as D (5 bases). The CDR3 spans 16 residues. The germline gives CDR1 SGHVS, CDR2 FQNEAQ. The V and J ends lost 1 base and 4 bases respectively, with 14 bases between them. The CDR3 region has the DNA TGTGCCAGCAGCTTAGATGTGGGCGCAGGGAATCAGCCCCAGCATTTT. This gives the protein CASSLDVGAGNQPQHF.

This chain joins TRBV15 and TRBJ2-7, with TRBD1 matching 9 bases. The junction had 13 bases not matched to a gene; V was cut back by 1 base and J by 3 bases. CDR1 LNHNV and CDR2 YYDKDF come from the germline V gene (reference sequence). The CDR3 totals 18 residues. The CDR3 here is CATSRGLLQGALGYEQYF. CDR3 sequence (DNA): TGTGCCACCAGCAGAGGCCTCTTACAGGGGGCGTTGGGCTACGAGCAGTACTTC. Full variable domain (missing parts from reference TRBV15 and TRBJ2-7): DAMVIQNPRYQVTQFGKPVTLSCSQTLNHNVMYWYQQKSSQAPKLLFHYYDKDFNNEADTPDNFQSRRPNTSFCFLDIRSPGLGDTAMYLCATSRGLLQGALGYEQYFGPGTRLTVT.

V is TRBV30 and J is TRBJ2-2, with 11 bases identical to TRBD2. Per germline, CDR1 GTSNPN and CDR2 SVGIG (reference sequence). CDR3 size: 19 residues. V lost 0 bases and J lost 2; bases outside the gene matches: 11. The CDR3 coding sequence is TGTGCCTGGAGTGTTCTAGCGGGAGGCCCGACCCTAAACACCGGGGAGCTGTTTTTT. Translating gives CAWSVLAGGPTLNTGELFF.